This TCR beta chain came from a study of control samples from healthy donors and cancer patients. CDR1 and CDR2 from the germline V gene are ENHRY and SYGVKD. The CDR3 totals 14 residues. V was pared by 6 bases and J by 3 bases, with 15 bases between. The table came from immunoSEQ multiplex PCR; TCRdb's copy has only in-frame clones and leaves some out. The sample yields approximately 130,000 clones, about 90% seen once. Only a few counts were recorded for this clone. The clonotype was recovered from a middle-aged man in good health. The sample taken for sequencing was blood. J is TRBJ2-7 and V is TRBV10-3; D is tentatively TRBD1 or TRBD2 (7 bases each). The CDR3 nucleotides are TGTGCCATCAGCCCAGGGGGGGGCCTCTACGAGCAGTACTTC. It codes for CAISPGGGLYEQYF.